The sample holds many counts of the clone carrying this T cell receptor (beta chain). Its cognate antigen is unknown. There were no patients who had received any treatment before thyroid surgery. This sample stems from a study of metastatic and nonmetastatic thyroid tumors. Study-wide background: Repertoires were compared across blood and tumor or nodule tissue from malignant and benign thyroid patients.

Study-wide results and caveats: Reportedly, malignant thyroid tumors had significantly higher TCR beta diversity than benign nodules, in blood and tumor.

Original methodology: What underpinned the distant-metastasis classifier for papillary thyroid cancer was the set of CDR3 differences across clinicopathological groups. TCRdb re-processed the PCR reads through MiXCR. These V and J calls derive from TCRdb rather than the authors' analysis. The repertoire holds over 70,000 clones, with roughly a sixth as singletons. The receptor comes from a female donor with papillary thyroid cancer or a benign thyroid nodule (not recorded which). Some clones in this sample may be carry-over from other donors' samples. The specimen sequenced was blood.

The CDR3 nucleotides read TGTGCCAGTAGTCCCTGGGTACTAGCGGGAGGTCCCCCATCATACGAGCAGTACTTC. Translation gives CASSPWVLAGGPPSYEQYF. The rearrangement joins TRBV19 to TRBJ2-7, with 12 bases that match TRBD2. The CDR3 is 19 residues long. The trim removed 5 bases at V and 4 bases at J, leaving 18 bases unmatched. Germline CDR1 is LNHDA and CDR2 is SQIVND (reference sequence).